The clone carrying this T cell receptor (beta chain) has only a few counts. Its antigen is unknown. Assay execution proceeded at the deep level. Measured with immunoSEQ multiplex PCR; TCRdb has only the in-frame clones, and not every one. The repertoire has a few million clones, around 94% of them found once; the top ten carry roughly 0.15%. The data originate from a study of shared clonotypes between healthy human individuals. Study outcomes and limitations: Relative to memory subsets, naive subsets generally showed larger estimated richness.

The donors were all Caucasian adults (living in Nashville, Tennessee). Into CD45RA+ naive and CD45RA-negative memory subsets, the CD4+ cells were split. Deletions cut 1 base from V and 7 bases from J, with 17 bases between. The CDR3 totals 16 residues. CDR1 and CDR2 (germline): SGHTS, YDEGEE. The J gene is TRBJ1-4, the V gene TRBV5-8, with D hard to call. The sample comprised naive CD4+ T cells sorted from blood. Subset meaning: CD45RA+ positively selected. The receptor comes from a young man in good health. CDR3: CASSLLGSSSSEKLFF. DNA of the CDR3: TGTGCCAGCAGCTTGCTGGGAAGCTCATCGAGTGAAAAACTGTTTTTT.